Listed below are T cell receptor beta chains from one sample, sequenced in a study of blood T cell repertoires in COVID-19. TCRdb's table, derived via immunoSEQ multiplex PCR, lists solely in-frame clones and lacks some. The sample contains around 43,000 clones, roughly 90% of which appear only once. Sequencing input: peripheral blood. The receptors were sampled from a man aged 50 to 59 with active COVID-19. Each CDR3 is given with its conserved first and last residue. D genes are given only for firm matches. Only part of the rows carry a size: once, few, many, or a class if the clone is expanded.

clone size | J gene | D gene | V gene | CDR3 DNA | CDR3 protein
once | TRBJ1-6 | . | TRBV25-1 | TGTGCCAGCAGCCCCAAGGCGGGGGGATCATCTCTCCACTTT | CASSPKAGGSSLHF
few | TRBJ2-1 | . | TRBV5-6 | TGTGCCAGCAGCTTGAACCAGGGCAGTGAGCAGTTCTTC | CASSLNQGSEQFF
. | TRBJ1-4 | TRBD1 | TRBV10-3 | TGTGCCATCAGTGAAGGACAGGGGGTGCGGGATGAAAAACTGTTTTTT | CAISEGQGVRDEKLFF
. | TRBJ2-7 | TRBD2 | TRBV6-5 | TGTGCCAGCACAAGCGGGGGCGAGCAGTACTTC | CASTSGGEQYF
once | TRBJ1-5 | . | TRBV6-2/TRBV6-3 | TGTGCCAGCAGTTACTCGAGACAGATTGATCAGCCCCAGCATTTT | CASSYSRQIDQPQHF
. | TRBJ2-7 | . | TRBV7-2 | TGTGCCAGCAGCGCCTACAGGAACACCTACGAGCAGTACTTC | CASSAYRNTYEQYF
. | TRBJ2-3 | . | TRBV7-9 | TGTGCCAGCAGTTTTAGGTTACAAGGGGCGCGTGATACGCAGTATTTT | CASSFRLQGARDTQYF
. | TRBJ1-3 | TRBD1 | TRBV2 | TGTGCCAGCAGTGGAAGGGGGCCGAGCACCATATATTTT | CASSGRGPSTIYF
. | TRBJ2-2 | . | TRBV6-1 | TGTGCCAGCAGTGAATCAGGGGCAGACACCGGGGAGCTGTTTTTT | CASSESGADTGELFF
. | TRBJ2-7 | TRBD2 | TRBV19 | TGTGCCAGTGCCCGGACTAGCGGGACTCCCTCCTACGAGCAGTACTTC | CASARTSGTPSYEQYF
. | TRBJ2-3 | . | TRBV27 | TGTGCCAGCAGTTTAGTCAGGGGCAGGACAGATACGCAGTATTTT | CASSLVRGRTDTQYF
. | TRBJ2-1 | TRBD2 | TRBV7-9 | TGTGCCAGCATCTTACTAGCGGGAGCCTACAATGAGCAGTTCTTC | CASILLAGAYNEQFF
. | TRBJ2-5 | TRBD1 | TRBV13 | TGTGCCAGCAGCTTTCGGGACAGGGGATTTGAGACCCAGTACTTC | CASSFRDRGFETQYF
. | TRBJ2-1 | . | TRBV29-1 | TGCAGCGTTGAGGGTTCGGGGTGGGAGATAGGCTACAATGAGCAGTTCTTC | CSVEGSGWEIGYNEQFF
. | TRBJ1-1 | . | TRBV9 | TGTGCCAGCAGTGAAAACAGTATGAACACTGAAGCTTTCTTT | CASSENSMNTEAFF
. | TRBJ1-6 | . | TRBV6-4 | TGTGCCAGCAGTACGGGACTTAACAATTCACCCCTCCACTTT | CASSTGLNNSPLHF
. | TRBJ2-7 | TRBD1 | TRBV28 | TGTGCCAGCAGTAGTGGGACAGGGGTCTACGAGCAGTACTTC | CASSSGTGVYEQYF
. | TRBJ2-2 | . | TRBV11-2 | TGTGCCAGCAGCTTAGAGTGGGTAGCCACCGGGGAGCTGTTTTTT | CASSLEWVATGELFF
few | TRBJ1-5 | TRBD1 | TRBV19 | TGTGCCAGTAGCCCAGGGGGCGGATTGCCCCAGCATTTT | CASSPGGGLPQHF
. | TRBJ2-1 | TRBD2 | TRBV7-3 | TGTGCCAGCAGCTTATGGACTAGCGGGCGGGACTACAATGAGCAGTTCTTC | CASSLWTSGRDYNEQFF
. | TRBJ2-3 | TRBD2 | TRBV4-2 | TGTGCCAGCAGCGCACACCCGGGACTAGCGGGAACAGATACGCAGTATTTT | CASSAHPGLAGTDTQYF
. | TRBJ1-5 | TRBD1 | TRBV10-3 | TGTGCCATCAGCGACAGGGGGCTGGGTGGTCAGCCCCAGCATTTT | CAISDRGLGGQPQHF
few | TRBJ1-5 | . | TRBV7-9 | TGTGCCAGCAGCTTATTGGGCCAGCCCCAGCATTTT | CASSLLGQPQHF
. | TRBJ1-1 | . | TRBV4-1 | TGCGCCAGCAGCCAACGGGAGGAGGGGTTCACTGAAGCTTTCTTT | CASSQREEGFTEAFF
. | TRBJ2-1 | . | TRBV18 | TGTGCCAGCTCACCGAAAGGGAGGAATGAGCAGTTCTTC | CASSPKGRNEQFF
. | TRBJ2-3 | TRBD1 | TRBV27 | TGTGCCAGCAGTTCAAGACAGGGGCTCCCGGGAGATACGCAGTATTTT | CASSSRQGLPGDTQYF
. | TRBJ1-1 | . | TRBV9 | TGTGCCAGCAGCGTGGCGGGGACGGAGAACGCTGAAGCTTTCTTT | CASSVAGTENAEAFF
. | TRBJ2-7 | TRBD2 | TRBV19 | TGTGCCAGTAGTTCCCCTGGGGGGGTCGAGCAGTACTTC | CASSSPGGVEQYF
. | TRBJ2-1 | . | TRBV28 | TGTGCCAGCAGTCCCTACGGGGGCTCCTACAATGAGCAGTTCTTC | CASSPYGGSYNEQFF
. | TRBJ2-1 | TRBD1 | TRBV6-4 | TGTGCCAGCAGTGACTGGGACAGGGGGTATGAGCAGTTCTTC | CASSDWDRGYEQFF
. | TRBJ2-5 | TRBD2 | TRBV7-2 | TGTGCCAGCAGCTTCGGACTAGCGGGAGTAGGGGAGACCCAGTACTTC | CASSFGLAGVGETQYF
. | TRBJ2-3 | TRBD2 | TRBV7-6 | TGTGCCAGCAGCTTAGGCCCTAGCGGGATAAATACGCAGTATTTT | CASSLGPSGINTQYF
. | TRBJ2-1 | TRBD2 | TRBV7-8 | TGTGCCAGCAGCTTAAGGGCTAGCGGGATTAATGAGCAGTTCTTC | CASSLRASGINEQFF
. | TRBJ1-5 | . | TRBV6-2/TRBV6-3 | TGTGCCAGCAGTACAGGCGGGGGAAATCAGCCCCAGCATTTT | CASSTGGGNQPQHF
. | TRBJ1-2 | . | TRBV11-2 | TGTGCCAGCAGCTTAGATCGGTCAAGAGCTAACTATGGCTACACCTTC | CASSLDRSRANYGYTF
. | TRBJ2-7 | . | TRBV27 | TGTGCCAGCAGTTTAGTCTATAGCTCCTACGAGCAGTACTTC | CASSLVYSSYEQYF
. | TRBJ2-5 | TRBD1 | TRBV7-9 | TGTGCCAGCAGCTTAGGATCCGGGACAGGGGAGGAGACCCAGTACTTC | CASSLGSGTGEETQYF
. | TRBJ2-5 | TRBD1 | TRBV2 | TGTGCCAGCAGTGAAGCGCGGACAGGGATAGAGACCCAGTACTTC | CASSEARTGIETQYF
. | TRBJ2-1 | . | TRBV6-2/TRBV6-3 | TGTGCCAGCAGTTCGGGCGGAGGGGGGGGTGAGCAGTTCTTC | CASSSGGGGGEQFF
. | TRBJ2-7 | TRBD1 | TRBV27 | TGTGCCAGCAGTTTATCGACGGGACAGGGCCTCTACGAGCAGTACTTC | CASSLSTGQGLYEQYF
. | TRBJ2-1 | TRBD2 | TRBV5-1 | TGCGCCAGCAGCTTGAGCGGGACCTCCTACAATGAGCAGTTCTTC | CASSLSGTSYNEQFF
. | TRBJ2-1 | TRBD1 | TRBV19 | TGTGCCAGTAGCCCCTGGGGACAGGCCCAAAATGAGCAGTTCTTC | CASSPWGQAQNEQFF
. | TRBJ2-3 | . | TRBV6-2/TRBV6-3 | TGTGCCAGCAGTTACATGCAGGGAGGCCCAGATACGCAGTATTTT | CASSYMQGGPDTQYF
. | TRBJ2-7 | . | TRBV18 | TGTGCCAGCTCACCAAGACTCTACGAGCAGTACTTC | CASSPRLYEQYF
medium-sized | TRBJ2-1 | TRBD2 | TRBV27 | TGTGCCAGCAGGGGTGCGGGAGAAGTCGAGTACAATGAGCAGTTCTTC | CASRGAGEVEYNEQFF
once | TRBJ2-5 | . | TRBV25-1 | TGTGCCAGCAGTCCCCGTGGGGGAGGACAAGAGACCCAGTACTTC | CASSPRGGGQETQYF
once | TRBJ2-1 | . | TRBV6-5 | TGTGCCAGCATGGACGGACTGTTCTCCTACAATGAGCAGTTCTTC | CASMDGLFSYNEQFF
. | TRBJ2-6 | . | TRBV3-1/TRBV3-2 | TGTGCCAGCAGCGCCGCGGGGGCCGGGGCCAACGTCCTGACTTTC | CASSAAGAGANVLTF
. | TRBJ2-6 | . | TRBV7-2 | TGTGCCAGCAGCTTAGCGGGCAGATCTGGGGCCAACGTCCTGACTTTC | CASSLAGRSGANVLTF
. | TRBJ2-7 | . | TRBV7-9 | TGTGCCAGCAGCTTATTCCCCGCCTACGAGCAGTACTTC | CASSLFPAYEQYF
. | TRBJ2-7 | . | TRBV3-1/TRBV3-2 | TGTGCCAGCAGCCAAACCAGGGGGGCCTACGAGCAGTACTTC | CASSQTRGAYEQYF
. | TRBJ2-7 | TRBD2 | TRBV5-1 | TGCGCCAGCAGCACCGGTCGTGGGAGGGCCGAGCAGTACTTC | CASSTGRGRAEQYF
. | TRBJ2-1 | . | TRBV5-4 | TGTGCCAGCAGCCGAGGGGGAACTAGCGCGGGCAATGAGCAGTTCTTC | CASSRGGTSAGNEQFF